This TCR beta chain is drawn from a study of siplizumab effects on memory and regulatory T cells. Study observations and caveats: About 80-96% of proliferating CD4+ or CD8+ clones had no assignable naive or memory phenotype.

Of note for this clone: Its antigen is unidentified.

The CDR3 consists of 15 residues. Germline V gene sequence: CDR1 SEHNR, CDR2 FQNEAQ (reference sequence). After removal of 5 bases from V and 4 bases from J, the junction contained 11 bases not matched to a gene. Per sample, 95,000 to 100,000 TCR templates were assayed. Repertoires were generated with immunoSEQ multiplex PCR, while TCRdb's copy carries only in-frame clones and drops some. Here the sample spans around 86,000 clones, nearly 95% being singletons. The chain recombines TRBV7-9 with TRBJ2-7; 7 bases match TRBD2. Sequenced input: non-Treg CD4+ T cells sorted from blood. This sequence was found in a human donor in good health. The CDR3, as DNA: TGTGCCAGCAGCCCGAAGGGACTAATTTCTTACGAGCAGTACTTC. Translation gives CASSPKGLISYEQYF.